This TCR beta chain was captured in a study of T-cell reconstitution after alpha-beta-depleted transplantation in children. During its preparation, the TCRbeta library received unique molecular identifiers. TCRdb itself ran the PCR reads through MiXCR, one entry per CDR3 protein. The table records approximately 520,000 distinct CDR3 sequences, around a third of them present only once. This CDR3 region has 16 residues. After removal of 4 bases from V and 3 bases from J, the junction contained 2 bases not matched to a gene. Germline V gives CDR1 SGHDN, CDR2 FVKESK. The gene calls are TRBV14 and TRBJ2-1, with 14 bases matching TRBD2. This clonotype was obtained from a human donor who donated a stem cell graft to a child with aplastic anemia. The material was PBMCs from the stem cell graft donor, obtained from the stem cell graft. The chain's CDR3 is CASSRGLAGGYNEQFF. As DNA, the CDR3 is TGTGCCAGCAGCCGAGGACTAGCGGGAGGCTACAATGAGCAGTTCTTC.